A selection of T cell receptor beta chains follows, all from one sample in a study of blood T cell repertoires in COVID-19. TCRdb keeps only in-frame clones here, not all; method: immunoSEQ multiplex PCR. Of nearly 90,000 clones listed, over 80% are singletons. The material sequenced was peripheral blood. The source of these receptors is an elderly man with acute or convalescent COVID-19. Each CDR3 is given with its conserved first and last residue. A D gene is named only where the DNA matches it firmly. Clone size, where shown, is once, few, many, or a class for clones that have expanded.

TRBV6-5	TRBD1	NA	TRBJ2-3	TGTGCCAGCAGATTCTCCCGGACAGGGGCAGATACGCAGTATTTT	CASRFSRTGADTQYF
TRBV28	TRBD2	NA	TRBJ2-3	TGTGCCAGCAGATCTAGCGGGAGTACAGATACGCAGTATTTT	CASRSSGSTDTQYF
TRBV28	NA	NA	TRBJ1-3	TGTGCCAGCAGTCTTGCGGGAAACACCATATATTTT	CASSLAGNTIYF
TRBV7-8	NA	NA	TRBJ1-2	TGTGCCAGCAGCCCGACGGGGGACTATGGCTACACCTTC	CASSPTGDYGYTF
TRBV6-1	NA	NA	TRBJ1-6	TGTGCCAGCAGTGAAGCGGGAGGGTTGGGTTCACCCCTCCACTTT	CASSEAGGLGSPLHF
TRBV18	NA	NA	TRBJ1-2	TGTGCCAGCTCACCACGTGAAGACTCTAACTATGGCTACACCTTC	CASSPREDSNYGYTF
TRBV2	TRBD1	NA	TRBJ1-3	TGTGCCAGCAGGCGGGACAGGGGAAGGGCTAGCTCTGGAAACACCATATATTTT	CASRRDRGRASSGNTIYF
TRBV5-1	NA	few	TRBJ1-2	TGCGCCAGCAGCTTGGGACAGGAGCAAAGCTATGGCTACACCTTC	CASSLGQEQSYGYTF
TRBV11-3	TRBD1	NA	TRBJ2-7	TGTGCCAGCAGCATTTCCGGGACAGGAAACTACGAGCAGTACTTC	CASSISGTGNYEQYF
TRBV15	NA	NA	TRBJ1-2	TGTGCCACCAGCAGAGCCGGGGACTATGGCTACACCTTC	CATSRAGDYGYTF
TRBV6-6	TRBD1	NA	TRBJ1-2	TGTGCCAGCAGATACCGTACAGGGGCCGGGGACTATGGCTACACCTTC	CASRYRTGAGDYGYTF
TRBV6-5	TRBD1	NA	TRBJ1-6	TGTGCCAGCAGTTACGGGGACAGGGCTAATTCACCCCTCCACTTT	CASSYGDRANSPLHF
TRBV5-8	NA	NA	TRBJ2-5	TGTGCCAGCAGCGCAATATGGGTGAACGGGGCCCAGTACTTC	CASSAIWVNGAQYF
TRBV5-1	TRBD1	NA	TRBJ2-3	TGCGCCAGCAGCTCCGGACAGGGGACAGATACGCAGTATTTT	CASSSGQGTDTQYF
TRBV19	NA	NA	TRBJ2-6	TGTGCCAGTAGTCTCTGGGCCTCTGGGGCCAACGTCCTGACTTTC	CASSLWASGANVLTF
TRBV7-9	NA	once	TRBJ1-3	TGTGCCAGCAGCATTCACAGGGAAACGTATGGAAACACCATATATTTT	CASSIHRETYGNTIYF
TRBV6-5	TRBD1	few	TRBJ2-5	TGTGCCAGCAGTTACTCTGCGGGAACAGGGGGCGAGACCCAGTACTTC	CASSYSAGTGGETQYF
TRBV28	TRBD1	NA	TRBJ1-5	TGTGCCAGCACCCTCGACAGGGTCAATCAGCCCCAGCATTTT	CASTLDRVNQPQHF
TRBV2	TRBD1	NA	TRBJ1-5	TGTGCCAGCACCGGGACAGGGGGCGATCAGCCCCAGCATTTT	CASTGTGGDQPQHF
TRBV9	TRBD1	NA	TRBJ1-2	TGTGCCAGCAGCGTGCAGGGGGGATATGGCTACACCTTC	CASSVQGGYGYTF
TRBV4-1	NA	NA	TRBJ2-7	TGCGCCAGCAGCCTTATCCCCCTGACAGGTTCGACCGAGCAGTACTTC	CASSLIPLTGSTEQYF
TRBV6-2/TRBV6-3	NA	few	TRBJ1-2	TGTGCCAGCAGTTACCAAGTGACAGAAACTAACTATGGCTACACCTTC	CASSYQVTETNYGYTF
TRBV3-1/TRBV3-2	NA	NA	TRBJ1-4	TGTGCCAGCAGCCATCCCGGGACTGGGGGTGAAAAACTGTTTTTT	CASSHPGTGGEKLFF
TRBV27	NA	NA	TRBJ1-2	TGTGCCAGCAGACCTGGGGGGGGCTATGGCTACACCTTC	CASRPGGGYGYTF
TRBV28	NA	once	TRBJ1-1	TGTGCCAGCAGTTTACCCTCAGGGGTAAACACTGAAGCTTTCTTT	CASSLPSGVNTEAFF
TRBV6-5	TRBD1	NA	TRBJ2-1	TGTGCCAGCAGTTACTCGAATTTAAGGGGGCGTGAGCAGTTCTTC	CASSYSNLRGREQFF
TRBV21-1	NA	NA	TRBJ2-7	TGTGCCAGCAGCAAAGCTACTACTCGGACTGTAGGCCCACCTGGAGAGCAGTACTTC	CASSKATTRTVGPPGEQYF
TRBV19	NA	NA	TRBJ2-7	TGTGCCAGTAGTATAGAGGCAGGGAGGAACGGAGTGCAGTACTTC	CASSIEAGRNGVQYF
TRBV5-1	NA	once	TRBJ1-1	TGCGCCAGCAGCTTGAACAGGGACATGAACACTGAAGCTTTCTTT	CASSLNRDMNTEAFF
TRBV9	TRBD2	NA	TRBJ2-3	TGTGCCTCAAGCGGGGGCTCCCTTTCTAGCACAGATACGCAGTATTTT	CASSGGSLSSTDTQYF
TRBV10-3	NA	NA	TRBJ1-2	TGTGCCATCAGTCTGACAACAACTAACTATGGCTACACCTTC	CAISLTTTNYGYTF
TRBV5-5	TRBD2	few	TRBJ2-3	TGTGCCAGCAGCTCTGGGGCGGGACTAGCGGGAGGAGATACGCAGTATTTT	CASSSGAGLAGGDTQYF
TRBV18	NA	NA	TRBJ1-4	TGTGCCAGCTCACCACCCGGTGACTCTAATGAAAAACTGTTTTTT	CASSPPGDSNEKLFF
TRBV6-1	NA	NA	TRBJ1-5	TGTGCCAGCAGTGAATTCGTGACTTCAGTTAATCAGCCCCAGCATTTT	CASSEFVTSVNQPQHF
TRBV4-1	NA	once	TRBJ1-6	TGCGCCAGCAGCCAAGAAAGCCCGGGAGATTCACCCCTCCACTTT	CASSQESPGDSPLHF
TRBV11-2	TRBD2	NA	TRBJ2-3	TGTGCCAGCAGCTTAGGACTAGCGTCAATCACAGATACGCAGTATTTT	CASSLGLASITDTQYF
TRBV5-1	NA	NA	TRBJ2-2	TGCGCCAGCAGCTTGGGCGGCCTTTACACCGGGGAGCTGTTTTTT	CASSLGGLYTGELFF
TRBV5-6	TRBD1	NA	TRBJ1-2	TGTGCCAGCAGCCCGACAGGGTTCCAAAAGGGCTACACCTTC	CASSPTGFQKGYTF
TRBV6-2/TRBV6-3	NA	NA	TRBJ1-1	TGTGCCAGCAGTAATGCGGGTTGGGCTTTCTTT	CASSNAGWAFF
TRBV6-5	TRBD1	NA	TRBJ1-2	TGTGCCAGCAGTTACCGGGACAGGGGTACTGGCTACACCTTC	CASSYRDRGTGYTF
TRBV28	NA	NA	TRBJ1-5	TGTGCCAGCAGTTCGACAGATCAGCCCCAGCATTTT	CASSSTDQPQHF
TRBV12-3/TRBV12-4	TRBD2	NA	TRBJ2-1	TGTGCCACCCGTAGAGCGGGGAAAAATGAGCAGTTCTTC	CATRRAGKNEQFF
TRBV5-1	TRBD2	NA	TRBJ2-7	TGCGCCAGCAGCTTGGGACTAGCGGTTTCCTACGAGCAGTACTTC	CASSLGLAVSYEQYF
TRBV25-1	TRBD1	NA	TRBJ2-1	TGTGCCAGCAGTGACCCCGGGACAGGAATGGGTGAGCAGTTCTTC	CASSDPGTGMGEQFF
TRBV7-3	NA	NA	TRBJ1-1	TGTGCCAGCAGCAGTTACCAGGGCGCTGAAGCTTTCTTT	CASSSYQGAEAFF
TRBV11-2	NA	NA	TRBJ2-1	TGTGCCAGCAGCCCCGGTAGTTTCCTAGGCTCCTACAATGAGCAGTTCTTC	CASSPGSFLGSYNEQFF
TRBV7-7	TRBD1	once	TRBJ2-7	TGTGCCAGCAGCCCCGGGACAGGGTCCTACGAGCAGTACTTC	CASSPGTGSYEQYF
TRBV11-1	NA	NA	TRBJ2-1	TGTGCCAGCAGCCCGGACACCCTAAATGAGCAGTTCTTC	CASSPDTLNEQFF
TRBV4-3	NA	NA	TRBJ2-1	TGCGCCAGCAGCCAAGAGGCGGGGACGGGTAGTGGTGAGCAGTTCTTC	CASSQEAGTGSGEQFF
TRBV6-5	TRBD2	NA	TRBJ2-3	TGTGCCAGCAAAGGGTTAGCGGGAGTCACAGATACGCAGTATTTT	CASKGLAGVTDTQYF